What follows are 25 T cell receptor beta chains derived from one specimen sequenced in a study of cytomegalovirus exposure and HLA in healthy donors. 13 Jbeta primers and 60 Vbeta primers were used for the PCR. Measured with immunoSEQ multiplex PCR; TCRdb has only the in-frame clones, and not every one. The sample shows roughly 180,000 clones, 80% to 90% of them seen only once. The source material was PBMCs. Receptors originate from a woman younger than 30 in good health and CMV-seronegative.

The chain recombines TRBV2 with TRBJ2-5; TRBD1 agrees at 10 bases. After removal of 5 bases from V and 2 bases from J, the junction contained 5 bases not matched to a gene. The CDR3 loop spans 15 amino acids. CDR1 is SNHLY and CDR2 is FYNNEI in the germline V gene. The CDR3 DNA reads TGTGCCAGCAGTCGGGACAGGGGTTGGCAAGAGACCCAGTACTTC. Its protein is CASSRDRGWQETQYF.

In this sample, this clone turned up once. The chain recombines TRBV6-6 with TRBJ1-4, with TRBD1 identical over 8 bases. CDR3 size: 15 residues. Germline lookup yields CDR1 MNHNY and CDR2 SVGAGI (reference sequence). The trim removed 2 bases at V and 8 bases at J, leaving 7 bases unmatched. As DNA, the CDR3 is TGTGCCAGCAGTTACCCTTACAGGGACAGGGAAAAACTGTTTTTT. As protein: CASSYPYRDREKLFF.

The V call is TRBV5-6, the J call TRBJ1-5, with 9 positions matching TRBD1. Per germline, CDR1 SGHDT and CDR2 YYEEEE. The CDR3 has 14 residues. V shed 4 bases and J 7 bases; nucleotides not matched to a gene: 6. DNA for the CDR3: TGTGCCAGCAGCGCGGACAGGGGAGTACAGCCCCAGCATTTT. This codes for CASSADRGVQPQHF. Full variable domain (outside the CDR3, taken from reference TRBV5-6 and TRBJ1-5): DAGVTQSPTHLIKTRGQQVTLRCSPKSGHDTVSWYQQALGQGPQFIFQYYEEEERQRGNFPDRFSGHQFPNYSSELNVNALLLGDSALYLCASSADRGVQPQHFGDGTRLSIL.

This chain links TRBV5-1 with TRBJ2-3, with D hard to call. Per germline, CDR1 SGHRS and CDR2 YFSETQ. V was cut by 0 bases and J by 4 bases, with 12 bases left in between. This CDR3 is 15 amino acids long. CDR3 region: CASSLDGSLADTQYF. CDR3 DNA: TGCGCCAGCAGCTTGGACGGTAGTTTGGCAGATACGCAGTATTTT.

The rearrangement uses TRBV5-4 and TRBJ2-7; TRBD2 is a possible D gene (5 bases). CDR1 and CDR2 from the germline V gene are SGHNT and YYREEE (reference sequence). V was cut by 0 bases and J by 4 bases, with 11 bases left in between. The CDR3 loop spans 14 amino acids. CDR3 amino acids: CASSLGVGEYEQYF. As DNA, the CDR3 is TGTGCCAGCAGCTTGGGGGTGGGAGAATACGAGCAGTACTTC.

J is TRBJ2-5 and V is TRBV5-1; D remains unclear. The CDR3 is made up of 14 amino acids. Germline CDR1 reads SGHRS; CDR2 reads YFSETQ. V was trimmed by 3 bases and J by 2 bases, leaving 11 bases between them. The CDR3 bases are TGCGCCAGCAGCTCTTCGGTCAAGCAAGAGACCCAGTACTTC. Protein product: CASSSSVKQETQYF. Full variable domain (outside the CDR3, taken from reference TRBV5-1 and TRBJ2-5): KAGVTQTPRYLIKTRGQQVTLSCSPISGHRSVSWYQQTPGQGLQFLFEYFSETQRNKGNFPGRFSGRQFSNSRSEMNVSTLELGDSALYLCASSSSVKQETQYFGPGTRLLVL.

The J gene is TRBJ1-1, the V gene TRBV5-4, with TRBD1 matching 7 bases. The CDR3 covers 13 residues. Germline assignment: CDR1 SGHNT and CDR2 YYREEE (reference sequence). Trimming at V came to 3 bases and at J to 3 bases, leaving 2 bases not matched to a gene. DNA for the CDR3: TGTGCCAGCAGCTCACAGGGGTACACTGAAGCTTTCTTT. It is translated as CASSSQGYTEAFF. The whole variable domain, filled in from reference TRBV5-4 and TRBJ1-1, reads ETGVTQSPTHLIKTRGQQVTLRCSSQSGHNTVSWYQQALGQGPQFIFQYYREEENGRGNFPPRFSGLQFPNYSSELNVNALELDDSALYLCASSSQGYTEAFFGQGTRLTVV.

As DNA, the CDR3 is TGTGCCAGTAGTATTTCTCCGGGTTACGAGCAGTACTTC. Protein product: CASSISPGYEQYF. J is TRBJ2-7 and V is TRBV19, with D unresolved. Germline CDR1 LNHDA, CDR2 SQIVND (reference sequence). The CDR3 consists of 13 residues. Trimming took off 3 bases at V and 4 bases at J, with 10 bases between the two ends.

This clone appeared a few times. The chain links TRBV6-5 to TRBJ2-7; a weak D match, TRBD2 (6 bases). CDR1 MNHEY and CDR2 SVGAGI come from the germline V gene. The CDR3 loop spans 14 amino acids. V dropped 6 bases and J dropped 1 base, with 13 bases sitting between them. The CDR3 DNA is TGTGCCAGCAGACCCCGGACTAATTCCTACGAGCAGTACTTC. This encodes CASRPRTNSYEQYF.

V is TRBV5-4 and J is TRBJ2-2; the D is unclear. This CDR3 comprises 14 residues. With 3 bases removed from V and 5 bases from J, the gap between germline ends came to 11 bases. CDR1 and CDR2 from the germline V gene are SGHNT and YYREEE (reference sequence). CDR3 in amino acids: CASSSKRDTGELFF. Written as DNA, the CDR3 is TGTGCCAGCAGCTCTAAGAGAGATACCGGGGAGCTGTTTTTT.

In nucleotides, the CDR3 is TGCGCCAGCAGCCTTGCCCTGGGACAGGCCTCCTACAATGAGCAGTTCTTC. As protein: CASSLALGQASYNEQFF. The chain joins TRBV5-1 to TRBJ2-1, with 8 bases aligning to TRBD1. This CDR3 is 17 amino acids long. With V trimmed by 4 bases and J by 0 bases, 9 bases remained unmatched. In germline, CDR1 is SGHRS, CDR2 YFSETQ.

The gene calls are TRBV7-8 and TRBJ2-3, with 10 bases fitting TRBD2. V shed 1 base, J shed 6 bases, and the junction held 7 bases outside the gene matches. This CDR3 region has 16 residues. Germline lookup yields CDR1 SGHVS and CDR2 FQNEAQ. The CDR3 here is CASSLDASGRRDTQYF. DNA of the CDR3: TGTGCCAGCAGCTTAGACGCTAGCGGGAGAAGGGATACGCAGTATTTT.

Note on this clone: The same CDR3 arises from other DNA sequences in this sample as well. The chain carries TRBV28 and TRBJ2-7, with 11 bases identical to TRBD1. The CDR3 is made up of 14 amino acids. V shed 6 bases, J shed 3 bases, and the junction held 4 bases outside the gene matches. Germline assignment: CDR1 MDHEN and CDR2 SYDVKM. This CDR3 is CASSSGTGGYEQYF. The CDR3 nucleotides read TGTGCCAGCAGCTCCGGGACAGGGGGCTACGAGCAGTACTTC.

The genes are TRBV4-2 and TRBJ2-1; 13 bases agree with TRBD2. The V segment lost 4 bases and the J segment 6 bases; nucleotides outside the gene matches: 6. Germline-derived CDR1 and CDR2 are LGHNA and YNFKEQ. The CDR3 is 16 residues long. Here the CDR3 reads CASSPRLAGGGNEQFF. The CDR3 DNA reads as TGTGCCAGCAGCCCGCGACTAGCGGGAGGTGGCAATGAGCAGTTCTTC.

CDR3 amino acids: CASSSGDIPYEQYF. The CDR3 DNA reads as TGCGCCAGCAGCAGCGGGGACATTCCCTACGAGCAGTACTTC. The chain is built from TRBV5-1 and TRBJ2-7; TRBD2 is a possible D gene (7 bases). In germline, CDR1 is SGHRS, CDR2 YFSETQ. Trimming stripped 4 bases from V and 2 bases from J, with 13 bases between. This CDR3 is 14 amino acids long.

The V call is TRBV18, the J call TRBJ1-5; D may be TRBD1 (6 bases). The germline CDR1 and CDR2 sequences are KGHSH and LQKENI. V was clipped by 2 bases and J by 4 bases, with 6 bases between them. The CDR3 runs 13 residues. The CDR3 sequence is CASSPDRNQPQHF. CDR3 nucleotide sequence: TGTGCCAGCTCACCAGACAGGAATCAGCCCCAGCATTTT.

This rearrangement joins TRBV19 to TRBJ1-5; D is unresolved. The ends were cut back, 2 bases at V and 7 bases at J, with 9 bases in the middle. Germline V gives CDR1 LNHDA, CDR2 SQIVND (reference sequence). The length of the CDR3 is 13 residues. The CDR3 protein is CASSISEFQPQHF. CDR3 coding DNA: TGTGCCAGTAGTATATCTGAGTTCCAGCCCCAGCATTTT.

The rearrangement uses TRBV25-1 and TRBJ2-1, with D possibly TRBD1 on 5 matching bases. The germline V gene has CDR1 MGHDK and CDR2 SYGVNS. The CDR3 spans 17 residues. Trimming removed 0 bases from V and 1 base from J, with 13 bases in between. CDR3 amino acids: CASSEYQGFGSYNEQFF. The CDR3 DNA sequence: TGTGCCAGCAGTGAATACCAGGGTTTTGGGTCCTACAATGAGCAGTTCTTC.

About this clone: Germline and junction disagree at one end, which may indicate a read error. The gene calls are TRBV5-1 and TRBJ1-1; D possibly corresponds to TRBD1 (5 bases). The CDR3 runs to 12 residues. Germline loops: CDR1 SGHRS, CDR2 YFSETQ. The CDR3 nucleotides read TGCGCCAGCGGCTTCGGGGGGACTGAAGCTTTCTTT. The encoded protein is CASGFGGTEAFF.

J is TRBJ2-1 and V is TRBV27; TRBD2 matches 8 bases. The CDR3 runs to 17 residues. Germline CDR1 and CDR2: MNHEY and SMNVEV (reference sequence). Trimming at V came to 5 bases and at J to 10 bases, leaving 19 bases not matched to a gene. The CDR3 sequence is CASSTFSGTSGVREQFF. CDR3 nucleotide sequence: TGTGCCAGCAGTACCTTCTCCGGAACTAGCGGAGTGAGGGAGCAGTTCTTC.

The chain has TRBV19 and TRBJ1-1, with D perhaps matching TRBD1 (6 bases). The germline V gene encodes CDR1 LNHDA and CDR2 SQIVND (reference sequence). This CDR3 comprises 14 residues. V was cut by 1 base and J by 1 base, with 7 bases left in between. DNA of the CDR3: TGTGCCAGTAGTATAGTGGGGGCGAACACTGAAGCTTTCTTT. Translating gives CASSIVGANTEAFF.

This clone was found a few times. This CDR3 reads CASSYGTSGDYEQYF. CDR3 sequence (DNA): TGTGCCAGCAGTTACGGGACTAGCGGCGACTACGAGCAGTACTTC. The chain recombines TRBV6-5 with TRBJ2-7, with 11 bases identical to TRBD2. J was trimmed by 3 bases and V by 2 bases; bases with no gene match: 3. CDR1 and CDR2 from the germline V gene are MNHEY and SVGAGI. The CDR3 has 15 residues.

The sample holds a few counts of this clone. The CDR3: CASSLVAVTGQNQPQHF. The CDR3 DNA sequence: TGTGCCAGCAGCTTAGTGGCGGTGACAGGACAAAATCAGCCCCAGCATTTT. The J gene is TRBJ1-5, the V gene TRBV7-8; tentatively, D is TRBD1 (6 bases). Germline values: CDR1 SGHVS, CDR2 FQNEAQ. V shed 1 base and J shed 4 bases, with 17 bases lying between them. The CDR3 sequence is 17 residues long.

This chain connects TRBV6-1 to TRBJ2-1; D not certain. V shed 3 bases and J shed 3 bases, with 6 bases lying between them. The length of the CDR3 is 13 residues. The germline V gene encodes CDR1 MNHNS and CDR2 SASEGT. CDR3 DNA sequence: TGTGCCAGCAGTGAGGGCGACTACAATGAGCAGTTCTTC. It specifies CASSEGDYNEQFF.

The genes are TRBV28 and TRBJ2-5; TRBD1 aligns across 8 bases. The J call may be incorrect, as the DNA end agrees better with TRBJ2-7. CDR3 length equals 15 residues. Germline loops: CDR1 MDHEN, CDR2 SYDVKM. The CDR3, as DNA: TGTGCCAGCAGTTTAACAGGGGGGTTAACCTACGAGCAGTACTTC. It yields the protein CASSLTGGLTYEQYF.